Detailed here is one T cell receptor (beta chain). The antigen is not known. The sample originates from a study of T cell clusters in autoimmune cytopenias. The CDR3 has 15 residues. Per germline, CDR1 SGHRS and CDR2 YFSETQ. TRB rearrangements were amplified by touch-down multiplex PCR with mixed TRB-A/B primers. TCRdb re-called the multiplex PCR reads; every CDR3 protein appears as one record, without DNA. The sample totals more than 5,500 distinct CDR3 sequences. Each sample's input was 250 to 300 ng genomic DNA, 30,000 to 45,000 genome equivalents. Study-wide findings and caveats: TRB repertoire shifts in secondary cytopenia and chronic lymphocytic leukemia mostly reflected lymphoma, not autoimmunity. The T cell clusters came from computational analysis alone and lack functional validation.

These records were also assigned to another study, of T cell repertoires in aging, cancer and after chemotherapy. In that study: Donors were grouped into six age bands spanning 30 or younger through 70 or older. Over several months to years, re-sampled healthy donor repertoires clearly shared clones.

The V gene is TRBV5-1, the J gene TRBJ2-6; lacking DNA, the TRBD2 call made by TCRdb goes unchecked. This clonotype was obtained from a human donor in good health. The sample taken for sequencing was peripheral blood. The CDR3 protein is CASSSVGRGANVLTF.